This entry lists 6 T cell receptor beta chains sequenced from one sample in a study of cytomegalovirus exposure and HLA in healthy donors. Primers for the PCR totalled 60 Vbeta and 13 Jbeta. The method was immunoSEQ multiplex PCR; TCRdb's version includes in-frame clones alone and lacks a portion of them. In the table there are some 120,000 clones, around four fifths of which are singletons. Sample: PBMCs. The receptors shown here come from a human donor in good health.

The CDR3 reads CASSRVTGKNTEAFF. As DNA, the CDR3 is TGTGCCAGCAGCCGCGTGACAGGGAAAAACACTGAAGCTTTCTTT. The rearrangement links TRBV11-2 to TRBJ1-1; 7 bases are a match to TRBD1. Germline V lookup: CDR1 SGHAT, CDR2 FQNNGV. The CDR3 contains 15 residues. The V and J ends lost 5 bases and 2 bases, in that order; junction bases with no gene match: 8.

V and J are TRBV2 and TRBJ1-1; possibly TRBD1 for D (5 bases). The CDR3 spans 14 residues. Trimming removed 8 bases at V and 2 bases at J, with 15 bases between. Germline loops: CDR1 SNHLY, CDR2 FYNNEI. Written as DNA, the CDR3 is TGTGCCAGCGGGGGGTCAAGGGGAAACACTGAAGCTTTCTTT. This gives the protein CASGGSRGNTEAFF.

The CDR3 spells CASSPGQGSGYTF. The CDR3 bases are TGCGCCAGCAGCCCGGGACAGGGAAGCGGCTACACCTTC. The rearrangement joins TRBV5-1 to TRBJ1-2; 9 nucleotides agree with TRBD1. In germline, CDR1 is SGHRS, CDR2 YFSETQ. The V segment lost 4 bases and the J segment 8 bases; nucleotides outside the gene matches: 6. The CDR3 has 13 residues.

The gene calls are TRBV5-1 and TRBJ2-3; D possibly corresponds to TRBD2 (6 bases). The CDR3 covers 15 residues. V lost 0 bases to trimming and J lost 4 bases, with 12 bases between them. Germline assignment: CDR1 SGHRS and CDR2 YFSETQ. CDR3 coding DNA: TGCGCCAGCAGCTTGGTTTACGGGGGTGCAGATACGCAGTATTTT. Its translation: CASSLVYGGADTQYF.

CDR3 loop: CASRENSPLHF. Here the CDR3 DNA reads TGTGCCAGCAGAGAGAATTCACCCCTCCACTTT. This sequence joins TRBV6-6 and TRBJ1-6; D gene unclear. Germline CDR1 MNHNY, CDR2 SVGAGI (reference sequence). V was clipped by 6 bases and J by 7 bases, with 4 bases between them. The CDR3 covers 11 residues.

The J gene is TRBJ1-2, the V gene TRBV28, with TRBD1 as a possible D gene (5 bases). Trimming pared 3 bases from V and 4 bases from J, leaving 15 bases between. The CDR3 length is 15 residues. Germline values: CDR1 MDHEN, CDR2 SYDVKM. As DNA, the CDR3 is TGTGCCAGCAGTTTCAAAGCGGGACCGGTCTATGGCTACACCTTC. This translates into CASSFKAGPVYGYTF.